These T cell receptor beta chains were read from a single sample in a study of cytotoxic CD8 clonotypes in ibrutinib-treated CLL. Data came from immunoSEQ multiplex PCR; TCRdb stores just in-frame clones and leaves some out. The table lists roughly 300,000 clones, 70% to 80% of them singletons. The specimen comprised PBMCs, sampled at disease progression, from a patient treated with ibrutinib. The receptor source for this set is a human donor with chronic lymphocytic leukemia. Both conserved end residues are part of each CDR3. A D gene is named only where the DNA matches it firmly. Where a row states a size, it is once, few, many or the class of an expanded clone; other rows omit it.

V gene: TRBV7-9; J gene: TRBJ2-7; clone size: -; D gene: -; CDR3 protein: CASSPHWTAVDEQYF; CDR3 DNA: TGTGCCAGCAGTCCCCACTGGACGGCGGTGGACGAGCAGTACTTC
V gene: TRBV25-1; J gene: TRBJ1-2; clone size: -; D gene: -; CDR3 protein: CASSEFSGYTF; CDR3 DNA: TGTGCCAGCAGTGAATTTTCTGGCTACACCTTC
V gene: TRBV9; J gene: TRBJ2-1; clone size: -; D gene: -; CDR3 protein: CASSVKSRAYNEQFF; CDR3 DNA: TGTGCCAGCAGCGTGAAGTCAAGAGCCTACAATGAGCAGTTCTTC
V gene: TRBV29-1; J gene: TRBJ2-1; clone size: -; D gene: TRBD2; CDR3 protein: CSVVAGGPNEQFF; CDR3 DNA: TGCAGCGTTGTTGCGGGAGGCCCCAATGAGCAGTTCTTC
V gene: TRBV5-1; J gene: TRBJ1-2; clone size: -; D gene: TRBD1; CDR3 protein: CASSLAEGTGTYGYTF; CDR3 DNA: TGCGCCAGCAGCTTGGCCGAGGGGACAGGGACCTATGGCTACACCTTC
V gene: TRBV7-9; J gene: TRBJ1-1; clone size: -; D gene: -; CDR3 protein: CASSSPPQTFF; CDR3 DNA: TGTGCCAGCAGCTCTCCGCCGCAGACGTTCTTT
V gene: TRBV27; J gene: TRBJ1-6; clone size: -; D gene: -; CDR3 protein: CASSLRGLGSPLHF; CDR3 DNA: TGTGCCAGCAGTTTACGGGGGCTAGGGTCACCCCTCCACTTT
V gene: TRBV25-1; J gene: TRBJ2-2; clone size: -; D gene: -; CDR3 protein: CASSRRGALTGELFF; CDR3 DNA: TGTGCCAGCAGTAGACGGGGGGCTCTTACCGGGGAGCTGTTTTTT
V gene: TRBV6-6; J gene: TRBJ1-5; clone size: few; D gene: -; CDR3 protein: CASSIRGGQPQHF; CDR3 DNA: TGTGCCAGCAGTATCAGGGGTGGGCAGCCCCAGCATTTT
V gene: TRBV18; J gene: TRBJ2-6; clone size: -; D gene: -; CDR3 protein: CASSQGISSGANVLTF; CDR3 DNA: TGTGCCAGCTCCCAGGGTATCTCCTCTGGGGCCAACGTCCTGACTTTC
V gene: TRBV29-1; J gene: TRBJ2-1; clone size: -; D gene: -; CDR3 protein: CSVLGRQGYNEQFF; CDR3 DNA: TGCAGCGTTCTCGGCCGCCAGGGGTACAATGAGCAGTTCTTC
V gene: TRBV7-3; J gene: TRBJ2-1; clone size: once; D gene: -; CDR3 protein: CASNLRASSYNEQFF; CDR3 DNA: TGTGCCAGCAACTTAAGGGCGAGCTCCTACAATGAGCAGTTCTTC
V gene: TRBV10-2; J gene: TRBJ2-2; clone size: -; D gene: TRBD2; CDR3 protein: CASREASGGGTGELFF; CDR3 DNA: TGCGCCAGCAGAGAGGCTAGCGGGGGGGGCACCGGGGAGCTGTTTTTT
V gene: TRBV12-5; J gene: TRBJ2-3; clone size: -; D gene: TRBD1; CDR3 protein: CASGADRGRADTQYF; CDR3 DNA: TGTGCTAGTGGTGCAGACAGGGGGCGAGCAGATACGCAGTATTTT